This T cell receptor (beta chain) was identified in a study of T cell responses to AZD1222 COVID-19 vaccine. General observations from the study: Once two AZD1222 doses were given, Spike-specific TCR breadth and depth went up.

The ends lost 4 bases at V and 5 bases at J; junction bases unmatched: 10. This CDR3 has 15 amino acids. Germline CDR1 and CDR2: SGHVS and FNYEAQ. A word on this clone: The antigen is unknown.

Method: immunoSEQ multiplex PCR; TCRdb's copy keeps in-frame clones and lacks some. The sample has fewer than 70,000 clones; about 83% are singletons. This receptor was identified in an adult who received the AZD1222 COVID-19 vaccine. The J gene is TRBJ1-2, the V gene TRBV7-6; TRBD1 matches 7 bases. The input for sequencing was peripheral blood, taken 28 days after the second AZD1222 dose. DNA for the CDR3: TGTGCCAGCAGCTCCGGCCAGGGGGGTTGGTATGGCTACACCTTC. This sequence encodes CASSSGQGGWYGYTF.